Below, 32 T cell receptor beta chains from the same sample are listed, as sequenced in a study of OX40 agonist ivuxolimab in advanced cancers. The assay was immunoSEQ multiplex PCR, and TCRdb's table has in-frame clones only and misses some. There are tens of thousands of clones in the sample; 91% occur only once, and approximately 6.9% lies in the top ten. Sequenced here: CD4+ or CD8+ T cells sorted from blood, sampled in a trial of the OX40 agonist ivuxolimab. These receptor sequences come from an adult with an advanced solid tumor such as melanoma, head and neck, liver or kidney cancer.

The chain has TRBV19 and TRBJ1-5; D possibly corresponds to TRBD1 (6 bases). The CDR3 totals 14 residues. Germline assignment: CDR1 LNHDA and CDR2 SQIVND (reference sequence). V was shortened by 4 bases and J by 6 bases, with 13 bases between the two germline ends. Here the CDR3 reads CASSTDRLGQPQHF. The CDR3, as DNA: TGTGCCAGTAGTACAGACAGGCTCGGTCAGCCCCAGCATTTT.

This chain uses TRBV19 with TRBJ2-7, with D maybe TRBD2 (6 bases). The CDR3 is 15 amino acids. Trimming shortened V by 4 bases and J by 0 bases, and 13 bases separated the two germline ends. CDR1 and CDR2 from the germline V gene are LNHDA and SQIVND (reference sequence). This CDR3 reads CASSKKFGSSYEQYF. Here the CDR3 DNA reads TGTGCCAGTAGTAAGAAATTCGGGAGCTCCTACGAGCAGTACTTC.

This clone is a singleton in its sample. The rearrangement links TRBV27 to TRBJ2-2; D possibly corresponds to TRBD2 (5 bases). From germline, CDR1 is MNHEY and CDR2 SMNVEV (reference sequence). CDR3 length: 15 residues. Trimming removed 3 bases from V and 5 bases from J, with 13 bases in between. CDR3 region: CASSFQDFTTGELFF. CDR3 nucleotides: TGTGCCAGCAGTTTCCAGGACTTTACTACCGGGGAGCTGTTTTTT.

With respect to this clone: One end of the junction does not line up with germline, which may come from a read error. This chain links TRBV28 with TRBJ2-1; 14 positions match TRBD2. Germline-derived CDR1 and CDR2 are MDHEN and SYDVKM. This CDR3 is built from 12 residues. The CDR3 protein is CASTGLAGELLF. CDR3 coding DNA: TGTGCCAGCACGGGACTAGCGGGAGAGTTGCTCTTC.

The chain couples TRBV19 to TRBJ2-5; possibly TRBD1 or TRBD2 for D (5 bases each). Germline assignment: CDR1 LNHDA and CDR2 SQIVND (reference sequence). The CDR3 contains 16 residues. Trimming took off 3 bases at V and 5 bases at J, with 19 bases between the two ends. This chain's CDR3 is CASSIPSGGLGETQYF. In DNA form, the CDR3 reads TGTGCCAGTAGTATCCCCAGTGGGGGTCTAGGGGAGACCCAGTACTTC.

This sequence joins TRBV28 and TRBJ2-7, with D hard to call. Germline V gene data show CDR1 as MDHEN and CDR2 as SYDVKM. The CDR3 extends over 12 amino acids. Between the trimmed V and J ends, which lost 6 bases and 9 bases, there was a span of 15 bases. The CDR3 spells CASRNDVGRQYF. As DNA, the CDR3 is TGTGCCAGCAGAAACGACGTTGGGCGGCAGTACTTC.

V is TRBV28 and J is TRBJ2-3, with D possibly being TRBD1 (5 bases). Trimming shortened V by 7 bases and J by 2 bases, and 19 bases separated the two germline ends. This CDR3 contains 16 residues. CDR1 MDHEN and CDR2 SYDVKM come from the germline V gene. This CDR3 reads CASTYTRQSNTDTQYF. The CDR3 region has the DNA TGTGCCAGCACCTACACTCGACAGAGTAACACAGATACGCAGTATTTT.

This clone was picked up a small number of times. V gene TRBV2 combines with J gene TRBJ2-3; TRBD2 aligns across 12 bases. This CDR3 contains 14 residues. With V trimmed by 8 bases and J by 2 bases, 2 bases remained unmatched. Germline-derived CDR1 and CDR2 are SNHLY and FYNNEI. CDR3 loop: CASWTSGTTDTQYF. The CDR3 coding sequence is TGTGCCAGCTGGACTAGCGGGACCACAGATACGCAGTATTTT. Full variable domain (remainder filled in from reference TRBV2 and TRBJ2-3): EPEVTQTPSHQVTQMGQEVILRCVPISNHLYFYWYRQILGQKVEFLVSFYNNEISEKSEIFDDQFSVERPDGSNFTLKIRSTKLEDSAMYFCASWTSGTTDTQYFGPGTRLTVL.

The chain recombines TRBV12-5 with TRBJ1-1; 8 positions match TRBD1. This CDR3 is built from 14 residues. Per the germline V gene, CDR1 is LGHNT and CDR2 is FRNRAP. V lost 6 bases and J lost 5; bases outside the gene matches: 8. This CDR3 reads CASGTTGVGTEAFF. The CDR3 region has the DNA TGTGCTAGTGGCACGACAGGGGTGGGAACTGAAGCTTTCTTT.

The CDR3 coding sequence is TGCGCCAGCAGCCAGGTTGGACAAAGGGCAAATGAAAAACTGTTTTTT. Residues: CASSQVGQRANEKLFF. The genes are TRBV4-1 and TRBJ1-4; D is perhaps TRBD1 (5 bases). The CDR3 length is 16 residues. V gave up 3 bases and J gave up 5 bases, with 16 bases separating them. CDR1 is MGHRA, CDR2 YSYEKL, per germline.

The rearrangement joins TRBV18 to TRBJ2-2; D unresolved. Trimming pared 3 bases from V and 4 bases from J, leaving 6 bases between. The CDR3 runs to 13 residues. Germline CDR1 reads KGHSH; CDR2 reads LQKENI. The CDR3 loop reads CASSPSATGELFF. The CDR3 DNA reads as TGTGCCAGCTCACCCTCAGCCACCGGGGAGCTGTTTTTT.

This clone occurred once. The rearrangement uses TRBV19 and TRBJ1-5, with D perhaps TRBD1 (5 bases). The CDR3 extends over 14 amino acids. The germline V and J ends were trimmed by 6 bases and 4 bases, with 13 bases remaining between them. CDR1 and CDR2 (germline): LNHDA, SQIVND (reference sequence). The CDR3 nucleotides read TGTGCCAGTAGCGGAGGGGCTACAAATCAGCCCCAGCATTTT. Translated: CASSGGATNQPQHF.

The chain combines TRBV30 with TRBJ1-5; 7 nucleotides match TRBD1. Germline loops: CDR1 GTSNPN, CDR2 SVGIG (reference sequence). V lost 5 bases and J lost 4; bases outside the gene matches: 2. This CDR3 has 12 residues. CDR3 region: CAWDRENQPQHF. The CDR3 nucleotides read TGTGCCTGGGACAGGGAGAATCAGCCCCAGCATTTT.

The genes are TRBV5-1 and TRBJ2-1; 10 bases match TRBD1. Germline values: CDR1 SGHRS, CDR2 YFSETQ. The V gene end was trimmed by 4 bases and the J gene end by 8 bases; junction bases not matched to a gene: 3. There are 13 residues in the CDR3. CDR3 in DNA: TGCGCCAGCAGCCGGGACAGGGGTGATGAGCAGTTCTTC. Translation gives CASSRDRGDEQFF.

CDR3 residues: CASSLDNYGYTF. The CDR3 DNA is TGTGCCAGCAGCTTGGACAACTATGGCTACACCTTC. The rearrangement uses TRBV5-4 and TRBJ1-2; no reliable D call. CDR3 length: 12 amino acids. Germline V lookup: CDR1 SGHNT, CDR2 YYREEE (reference sequence). V was pared by 0 bases and J by 2 bases, with 2 bases between.

J is TRBJ2-3 and V is TRBV5-6; the D is unclear. CDR1 and CDR2 from the germline V gene are SGHDT and YYEEEE. CDR3 length equals 13 residues. V was clipped by 3 bases and J by 8 bases, with 13 bases between them. This CDR3 reads CASSSRAPGTQYF. The CDR3 bases are TGTGCCAGCAGCTCCCGGGCCCCCGGTACGCAGTATTTT.

The V gene is TRBV9, the J gene TRBJ1-2, with D possibly being TRBD1 (6 bases). CDR1 is SGDLS, CDR2 YYNGEE, per germline. V was trimmed by 0 bases and J by 7 bases, leaving 10 bases between them. The CDR3 runs to 13 residues. CDR3 protein: CASSVAGAGGYTF. The CDR3 DNA follows: TGTGCCAGCAGCGTAGCGGGGGCCGGTGGCTACACCTTC.

This chain links TRBV11-3 with TRBJ2-3, with 13 bases aligning to TRBD2. Trimming at V came to 4 bases and at J to 11 bases, leaving 6 bases not matched to a gene. Germline assignment: CDR1 SGHNT and CDR2 YENEEA. The CDR3 consists of 14 residues. This CDR3 is CASSSGTSGARQYF. The CDR3 coding sequence is TGTGCCAGCAGCTCCGGGACTAGCGGGGCCAGGCAGTATTTT.

The genes are TRBV6-6 and TRBJ2-7; the D gene could be TRBD1 or TRBD2 (7 bases each). V dropped 10 bases and J dropped 4 bases, with 14 bases sitting between them. Germline lookup yields CDR1 MNHNY and CDR2 SVGAGI (reference sequence). The CDR3 extends over 12 amino acids. CDR3 in DNA: TGTGCCACCTCAGGGGGAGGGTACGAGCAGTACTTC. Amino acids: CATSGGGYEQYF.

This clone turned up a few times. This chain joins TRBV6-1 and TRBJ2-1; TRBD2 agrees at 12 bases. J gave up 6 bases and V 7 bases, and 4 bases lay outside the gene matches. The CDR3 covers 14 residues. Germline V gene lookup returns CDR1 MNHNS and CDR2 SASEGT. CDR3 region: CASIRLAGVNEQFF. CDR3 DNA sequence: TGTGCCAGCATACGACTAGCGGGAGTCAATGAGCAGTTCTTC.

The V gene is TRBV18, the J gene TRBJ2-5, with TRBD2 matching 11 bases. Trimming at V came to 3 bases and at J to 7 bases, leaving 7 bases not matched to a gene. This CDR3 contains 15 residues. Per the germline V gene, CDR1 is KGHSH and CDR2 is LQKENI. The chain's CDR3 is CASSPGTSGSGTQYF. The CDR3 region has the DNA TGTGCCAGCTCACCCGGGACTAGCGGCTCGGGGACCCAGTACTTC. Together with reference TRBV18 and TRBJ2-5, the CDR3 gives the full variable domain: NAGVMQNPRHLVRRRGQEARLRCSPMKGHSHVYWYRQLPEEGLKFMVYLQKENIIDESGMPKERFSAEFPKEGPSILRIQQVVRGDSAAYFCASSPGTSGSGTQYFGPGTRLLVL.

This chain uses TRBV5-1 with TRBJ2-2, with 13 bases matching TRBD2. This CDR3 has 16 amino acids. The germline gives CDR1 SGHRS, CDR2 YFSETQ. V was clipped by 4 bases and J by 8 bases; unmatched bases: 8. The CDR3 DNA follows: TGCGCCAGCAGCCCCGCGCAGACTAGCGGGAGGGGGGAGCTGTTTTTT. It encodes CASSPAQTSGRGELFF.

V is TRBV5-1 and J is TRBJ1-2; no clear D. This CDR3 region has 13 residues. Trimming stripped 0 bases from V and 0 bases from J, with 3 bases between. The germline V gene encodes CDR1 SGHRS and CDR2 YFSETQ. CDR3 DNA: TGCGCCAGCAGCTTGGGCGCTAACTATGGCTACACCTTC. Protein: CASSLGANYGYTF.

The V gene is TRBV5-6, the J gene TRBJ2-1; D uncertain. Trimming pared 4 bases from V and 8 bases from J, leaving 22 bases between. CDR1 SGHDT and CDR2 YYEEEE come from the germline V gene. There are 16 residues in the CDR3. The CDR3 sequence: CASSPRFGLRIDEQFF. In DNA form, the CDR3 reads TGTGCCAGCAGCCCCAGATTCGGGCTAAGGATAGATGAGCAGTTCTTC.

The chain carries TRBV7-8 and TRBJ1-2, with 7 nucleotides matching TRBD1. CDR1 is SGHVS and CDR2 is FQNEAQ in the germline V gene. With 5 bases clipped from V and 8 bases from J, the junction kept 11 bases outside the gene matches. The CDR3 is 14 residues long. CDR3 nucleotides: TGTGCCAGCAGCCGCTTACAGGGGATGGAAGGCTACACCTTC. It codes for CASSRLQGMEGYTF.

V and J are TRBV2 and TRBJ1-5, with D possibly being TRBD1 (5 bases). The CDR3 loop spans 15 amino acids. Trimming shortened V by 3 bases and J by 6 bases, and 15 bases separated the two germline ends. Germline V gives CDR1 SNHLY, CDR2 FYNNEI. The CDR3 loop reads CASSEPRVTSQPQHF. The CDR3 DNA is TGTGCCAGCAGTGAGCCCAGGGTAACTTCTCAGCCCCAGCATTTT.

The rearrangement joins TRBV18 to TRBJ2-5, with 8 bases that match TRBD2. V gave up 1 base and J gave up 7 bases; unmatched junction bases: 5. Germline CDR1 KGHSH, CDR2 LQKENI. The CDR3 consists of 14 residues. This CDR3 reads CASSPLGLVGTQYF. The CDR3 DNA reads as TGTGCCAGCTCACCACTGGGACTAGTAGGGACCCAGTACTTC.

The rearrangement uses TRBV5-1 and TRBJ2-7; D is unclear. Germline V lookup: CDR1 SGHRS, CDR2 YFSETQ. This CDR3 region has 13 residues. Trimming took off 4 bases at V and 9 bases at J, with 17 bases between the two ends. The DNA of the CDR3 is TGCGCCAGCAGCCCCGGATGGGGATCGGGGCAGTACTTC. Its protein is CASSPGWGSGQYF.

The chain is built from TRBV5-4 and TRBJ2-7; D uncertain. Trimming took 0 bases from V and 5 from J, leaving 9 bases between them. CDR1 and CDR2 from the germline V gene are SGHNT and YYREEE (reference sequence). The CDR3 covers 13 residues. The CDR3, as DNA: TGTGCCAGCAGCTTGGCAGGCGCTGACGAGCAGTACTTC. This encodes CASSLAGADEQYF.

V and J are TRBV7-8 and TRBJ2-7; D unclear. The CDR3 contains 12 residues. Trimming pared 1 base from V and 10 bases from J, leaving 11 bases between. Germline CDR1 SGHVS, CDR2 FQNEAQ. The chain's CDR3 is CASSLVSRLQYF. The DNA for the CDR3 is TGTGCCAGCAGCTTAGTGTCCCGCCTCCAGTACTTC.

This chain links TRBV11-3 with TRBJ1-2, with 7 nucleotides matching TRBD1. CDR3 length: 16 amino acids. The V segment lost 2 bases and the J segment 0 bases; nucleotides outside the gene matches: 6. Germline-derived CDR1 and CDR2 are SGHNT and YENEEA. Here the CDR3 reads CASSLNQGQPNYGYTF. In DNA, the CDR3 is TGTGCCAGCAGCTTAAACCAGGGACAGCCTAACTATGGCTACACCTTC.

The V and J genes are TRBV27 and TRBJ2-2, with 8 bases identical to TRBD2. After removal of 7 bases from V and 1 base from J, the junction contained 5 bases not matched to a gene. This CDR3 comprises 15 residues. The germline V gene has CDR1 MNHEY and CDR2 SMNVEV (reference sequence). CDR3 amino acids: CASMGAGGNTGELFF. The CDR3 bases are TGTGCCAGCATGGGGGCGGGGGGGAACACCGGGGAGCTGTTTTTT.